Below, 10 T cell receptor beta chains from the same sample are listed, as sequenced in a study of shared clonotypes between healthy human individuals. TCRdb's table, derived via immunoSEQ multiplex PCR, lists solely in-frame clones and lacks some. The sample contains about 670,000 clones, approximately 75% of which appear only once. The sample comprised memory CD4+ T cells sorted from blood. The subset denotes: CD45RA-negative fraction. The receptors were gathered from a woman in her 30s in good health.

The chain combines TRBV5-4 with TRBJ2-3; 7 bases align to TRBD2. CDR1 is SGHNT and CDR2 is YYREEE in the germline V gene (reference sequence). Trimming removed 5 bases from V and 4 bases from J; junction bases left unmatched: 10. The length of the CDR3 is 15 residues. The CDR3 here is CASRQGVAGSDTQYF. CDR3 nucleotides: TGTGCCAGCAGGCAGGGTGTAGCGGGCTCAGATACGCAGTATTTT.

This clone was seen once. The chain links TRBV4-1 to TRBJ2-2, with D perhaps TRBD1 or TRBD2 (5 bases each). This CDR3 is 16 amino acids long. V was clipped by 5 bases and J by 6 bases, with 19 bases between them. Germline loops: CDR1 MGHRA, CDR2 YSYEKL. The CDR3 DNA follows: TGCGCCAGCAGCTCCCAAGCCGGGACCGACGCCGGGGAGCTGTTTTTT. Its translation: CASSSQAGTDAGELFF.

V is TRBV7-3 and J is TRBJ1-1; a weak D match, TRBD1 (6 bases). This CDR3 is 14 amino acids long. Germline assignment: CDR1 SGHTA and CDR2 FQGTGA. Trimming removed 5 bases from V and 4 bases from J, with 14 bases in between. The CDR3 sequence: CASSEQGGVTEAFF. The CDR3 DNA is TGTGCCAGCAGCGAACAGGGCGGGGTCACTGAAGCTTTCTTT.

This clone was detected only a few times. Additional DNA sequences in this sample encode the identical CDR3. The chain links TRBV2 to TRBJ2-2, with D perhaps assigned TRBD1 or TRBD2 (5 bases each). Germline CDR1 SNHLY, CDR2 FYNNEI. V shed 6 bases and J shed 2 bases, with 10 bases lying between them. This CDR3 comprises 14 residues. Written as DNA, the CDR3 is TGTGCCAGCAGGGGGACGGGTAACACCGGGGAGCTGTTTTTT. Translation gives CASRGTGNTGELFF.

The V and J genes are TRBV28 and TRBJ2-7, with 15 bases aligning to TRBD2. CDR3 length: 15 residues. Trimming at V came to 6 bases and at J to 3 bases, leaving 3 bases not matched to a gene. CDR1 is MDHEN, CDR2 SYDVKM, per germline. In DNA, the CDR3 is TGTGCCAGCAGGGGGACTAGCGGGAGGCACTACGAGCAGTACTTC. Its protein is CASRGTSGRHYEQYF. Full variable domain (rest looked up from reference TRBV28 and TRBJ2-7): DVKVTQSSRYLVKRTGEKVFLECVQDMDHENMFWYRQDPGLGLRLIYFSYDVKMKEKGDIPEGYSVSREKKERFSLILESASTNQTSMYLCASRGTSGRHYEQYFGPGTRLTVT.

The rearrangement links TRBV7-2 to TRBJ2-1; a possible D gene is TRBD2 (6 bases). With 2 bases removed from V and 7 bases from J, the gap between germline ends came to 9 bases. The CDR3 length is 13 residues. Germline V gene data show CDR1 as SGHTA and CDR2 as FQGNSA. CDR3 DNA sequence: TGTGCCAGCAGCTTACTCGGGACTAATGAGCAGTTCTTC. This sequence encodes CASSLLGTNEQFF.

The CDR3 nucleotides read TGTGCCAGCAGCCTTAGGACAGGGGAGGGAGAGACCCAGTACTTC. Amino acid sequence: CASSLRTGEGETQYF. This chain connects TRBV5-4 to TRBJ2-5; TRBD1 matches at 9 bases. V lost 4 bases, J lost 4 bases, and 8 bases stayed unmatched. This CDR3 has 15 amino acids. CDR1 SGHNT and CDR2 YYREEE come from the germline V gene (reference sequence).

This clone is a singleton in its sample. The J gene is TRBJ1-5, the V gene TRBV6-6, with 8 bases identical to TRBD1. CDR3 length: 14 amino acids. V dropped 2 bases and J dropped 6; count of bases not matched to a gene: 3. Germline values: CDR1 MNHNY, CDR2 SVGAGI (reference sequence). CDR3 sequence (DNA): TGTGCCAGCAGTTACGGCAGGGGGCTTCAGCCCCAGCATTTT. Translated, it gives CASSYGRGLQPQHF.

The CDR3 DNA is TGTGCCAGCAGTTTTGGGCGGGGCACAGATACGCAGTATTTT. Amino acid sequence: CASSFGRGTDTQYF. This chain connects TRBV28 to TRBJ2-3; weak D call: TRBD2 (5 bases). From germline, CDR1 is MDHEN and CDR2 SYDVKM. CDR3 size: 14 residues. Trimming removed 3 bases at V and 1 base at J, with 8 bases between.

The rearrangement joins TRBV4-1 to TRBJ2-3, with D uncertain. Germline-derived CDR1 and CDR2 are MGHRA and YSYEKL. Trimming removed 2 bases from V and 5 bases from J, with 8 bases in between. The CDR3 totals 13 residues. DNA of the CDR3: TGCGCCAGCAGCCAACTGCTGGTAGATACGCAGTATTTT. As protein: CASSQLLVDTQYF.